The clone carrying this T cell receptor beta chain came up a few times. Its antigen is currently unknown. Sequencing was performed with immunoSEQ multiplex PCR; in TCRdb, only in-frame clones are kept and a portion is missing. This sample carries 20,000 to 25,000 clones, around 87% of them seen once, and the ten largest clones take about 5%. This entry belongs to a study of untreated major depressive disorder. Findings of the study overall: In every subject, the five largest TRBV05-01 clones were private. TRBV05-01 (Vbeta 5.1) usage was higher in CD4+ T cells of depressed patients than controls.

The CDR3 extends over 14 amino acids. CDR1 is SGHTA, CDR2 FQGTGA, per germline. Trimming removed 1 base from V and 7 bases from J, with 8 bases in between. From thawed PBMCs, CD4+ T cells were purified by negative selection. CD4+ T cell purity was typically 85% to 95%. The rearrangement joins TRBV7-3 to TRBJ1-6; D unresolved. The sample was CD4+ T cells from PBMCs. The source is a woman under 40 in good health. CDR3 nucleotides: TGTGCCAGCAGCTTAAGCCCCCCGAATTCACCCCTCCACTTT. This gives the protein CASSLSPPNSPLHF. The full variable domain, rest sourced from reference TRBV7-3 and TRBJ1-6, is GAGVSQTPSNKVTEKGKYVELRCDPISGHTALYWYRQSLGQGPEFLIYFQGTGAADDSGLPNDRFFAVRPEGSVSTLKIQRTERGDSAVYLCASSLSPPNSPLHFGNGTRLTVT.